This entry lists 18 T cell receptor beta chains sequenced from one sample in a study of control samples from healthy donors and cancer patients. Only in-frame clones appear in the TCRdb table, and some are missing; sequencing was by immunoSEQ multiplex PCR. The sample consists of some 130,000 clones, approximately 92% of them appearing once. Sequenced sample: blood. All receptors derive from a man younger than 35 in good health.

The gene calls are TRBV6-5 and TRBJ2-5, with D possibly called TRBD1 or TRBD2 (5 bases each). Germline CDR1 and CDR2: MNHEY and SVGAGI. V was clipped by 0 bases and J by 1 base, with 9 bases between them. The length of the CDR3 is 15 residues. The CDR3, as DNA: TGTGCCAGCAGTTACTCAGGGGACGGCCAAGAGACCCAGTACTTC. This translates into CASSYSGDGQETQYF.

This chain links TRBV10-3 with TRBJ1-3; unclear D gene. CDR1 is ENHRY, CDR2 SYGVKD, per germline. The CDR3 loop spans 14 amino acids. The ends were cut back, 2 bases at V and 8 bases at J, with 13 bases in the middle. The CDR3 nucleotides are TGTGCCATCAGTGAGCCATCGTTCGGAGACACCATATATTTT. It is translated as CAISEPSFGDTIYF.

The V call is TRBV5-4, the J call TRBJ1-2, with D hard to call. CDR1 is SGHNT and CDR2 is YYREEE in the germline V gene (reference sequence). The CDR3 loop spans 13 amino acids. V was cut by 2 bases and J by 5 bases, with 10 bases left in between. CDR3 sequence reads: CASSLGTAYGYTF. CDR3 sequence (DNA): TGTGCCAGCAGCTTAGGCACAGCATATGGCTACACCTTC.

The gene calls are TRBV2 and TRBJ2-5, with 9 positions matching TRBD2. CDR3 length equals 14 residues. Trimming took 3 bases from V and 4 from J; bases not matched to a gene: 3. CDR1 is SNHLY, CDR2 FYNNEI, per germline. CDR3 DNA sequence: TGTGCCAGCAGTGAGTTGACTAGCGGAGAGACCCAGTACTTC. This sequence encodes CASSELTSGETQYF.

V gene TRBV19 combines with J gene TRBJ2-5; TRBD2 aligns across 7 bases. V was pared by 9 bases and J by 8 bases, with 18 bases of the junction left unmatched. This CDR3 spans 15 amino acids. Germline CDR1 and CDR2: LNHDA and SQIVND (reference sequence). CDR3 loop: CASTLSSAGVATQYF. The CDR3, as DNA: TGTGCCAGCACCCTATCCTCTGCGGGGGTTGCTACCCAGTACTTC.

The chain couples TRBV5-3 to TRBJ2-7; 11 bases agree with TRBD2. TRBV5-3 is identified as an open reading frame with a role that is uncertain. V shed 4 bases and J 7 bases; nucleotides not matched to a gene: 10. The CDR3 is 15 residues long. Here the CDR3 reads CARSRQTSGEVEQYF. The CDR3 coding sequence is TGTGCCAGAAGCCGCCAGACTAGCGGGGAGGTTGAGCAGTACTTC.

This clone has a handful of counts. The chain recombines TRBV7-9 with TRBJ1-5; D ambiguous. In germline, CDR1 is SEHNR, CDR2 FQNEAQ (reference sequence). V dropped 2 bases and J dropped 6 bases, with 5 bases sitting between them. This CDR3 is 12 amino acids long. As DNA, the CDR3 is TGTGCCAGCAGCTTAAATAGTCAGCCCCAGCATTTT. Translated, it gives CASSLNSQPQHF.

On this clone itself: Additional DNA sequences in this sample encode the identical CDR3. The rearrangement joins TRBV2 to TRBJ1-6, with D maybe TRBD1 (5 bases). From germline, CDR1 is SNHLY and CDR2 FYNNEI. The V end lost 5 bases, the J end lost 5 bases, and 7 bases lay between the germline ends. The CDR3 extends over 13 amino acids. The chain's CDR3 is CASSPTDNSPLHF. The DNA for the CDR3 is TGTGCCAGCAGTCCGACAGATAATTCACCCCTCCACTTT.

This clone was picked up one time. This chain links TRBV2 with TRBJ2-2; 7 positions match TRBD2. There are 14 residues in the CDR3. Per germline, CDR1 SNHLY and CDR2 FYNNEI. The trim removed 4 bases at V and 5 bases at J, leaving 4 bases unmatched. The CDR3 here is CASSGLAETGELFF. As DNA, the CDR3 is TGTGCCAGCAGTGGGCTAGCGGAAACCGGGGAGCTGTTTTTT.

The V gene is TRBV9, the J gene TRBJ2-1; TRBD2 matches at 7 bases. The V and J ends lost 4 bases and 10 bases, in that order; junction bases with no gene match: 2. CDR3 length: 11 amino acids. CDR1 and CDR2 from the germline V gene are SGDLS and YYNGEE. CDR3 sequence reads: CASSLSGEQFF. CDR3 bases: TGTGCCAGCAGCCTTAGCGGGGAGCAGTTCTTC.

This clone was seen only once. The chain carries TRBV4-2 and TRBJ2-2; D is unclear. Germline V gives CDR1 LGHNA, CDR2 YNFKEQ. CDR3 length: 14 amino acids. V was clipped by 0 bases and J by 4 bases, with 6 bases between them. CDR3 sequence reads: CASSQEELTGELFF. As DNA, the CDR3 is TGTGCCAGCAGCCAAGAGGAGCTCACCGGGGAGCTGTTTTTT.

This chain connects TRBV5-1 to TRBJ2-1; D possibly corresponds to TRBD2 (7 bases). CDR1 is SGHRS and CDR2 is YFSETQ in the germline V gene. V lost 5 bases, J lost 8 bases, and 23 bases lay in between. This CDR3 region has 16 residues. The CDR3 protein is CASRGDTTGGSDEQFF. In DNA, the CDR3 is TGCGCCAGCAGGGGGGACACCACGGGAGGTAGCGATGAGCAGTTCTTC.

The V gene is TRBV20-1, the J gene TRBJ2-5; D gene unclear. Germline loops: CDR1 DFQATT, CDR2 SNEGSKA (reference sequence). V was cut by 3 bases and J by 7 bases, with 9 bases left in between. CDR3 length: 11 amino acids. The CDR3 loop reads CSASVVGTQYF. The CDR3 DNA sequence: TGCAGTGCTAGCGTGGTGGGGACCCAGTACTTC.

A single count supports this clone. The rearrangement joins TRBV3-1 (or the pseudogene TRBV3-2) to TRBJ1-1; D gene uncertain. V was shortened by 0 bases and J by 3 bases, with 5 bases between the two germline ends. This CDR3 comprises 13 residues. CDR1 and CDR2 from the germline V gene are LGHDT and YNNKEL (reference sequence). The CDR3 protein is CASSQDRDTEAFF. The CDR3 DNA reads as TGTGCCAGCAGCCAAGATCGTGACACTGAAGCTTTCTTT.

The chain recombines TRBV6-2 or TRBV6-3 with TRBJ1-5; the D is unclear. Germline V gene lookup returns CDR1 MNHEY and CDR2 SVGEGT. This CDR3 has 15 residues. V was cut by 0 bases and J by 0 bases, with 6 bases left in between. This chain's CDR3 is CASSYSPYSNQPQHF. CDR3 in DNA: TGTGCCAGCAGTTACTCGCCGTATAGCAATCAGCCCCAGCATTTT.

This chain links TRBV7-9 with TRBJ1-1; 7 nucleotides match TRBD1. The trim removed 2 bases at V and 4 bases at J, leaving 1 base unmatched. There are 13 residues in the CDR3. Germline V gene lookup returns CDR1 SEHNR and CDR2 FQNEAQ (reference sequence). The CDR3 bases are TGTGCCAGCAGCTTAACAGGGGTCACTGAAGCTTTCTTT. This sequence encodes CASSLTGVTEAFF.

This sequence joins TRBV5-1 and TRBJ2-3, with D possibly being TRBD1 (5 bases). This CDR3 is built from 12 residues. With 4 bases removed from V and 6 bases from J, the gap between germline ends came to 9 bases. Germline CDR1 and CDR2: SGHRS and YFSETQ. For the CDR3, the DNA is TGCGCCAGCAGCAAGCCAGGGGATACGCAGTATTTT. It encodes CASSKPGDTQYF.

This chain links TRBV25-1 with TRBJ2-3; TRBD2 aligns across 10 bases. Germline V gene sequence: CDR1 MGHDK, CDR2 SYGVNS. This CDR3 region has 16 residues. Unmatched junction bases numbered 7, after V lost 2 bases and J lost 5 bases. This CDR3 is CASSEGVLAGIDTQYF. The CDR3 DNA sequence: TGTGCCAGCAGTGAAGGGGTACTAGCGGGGATAGATACGCAGTATTTT. The full variable domain, completed using reference TRBV25-1 and TRBJ2-3, is EADIYQTPRYLVIGTGKKITLECSQTMGHDKMYWYQQDPGMELHLIHYSYGVNSTEKGDLSSESTVSRIRTEHFPLTLESARPSHTSQYLCASSEGVLAGIDTQYFGPGTRLTVL.